This TCR beta chain derives from a study of blood T cell repertoires in COVID-19. The data were produced by immunoSEQ multiplex PCR, yet TCRdb's version contains in-frame clones alone and is incomplete. The data contain under 400,000 clones, 65% to 90% of them singletons. The CDR3 length is 15 residues. With V trimmed by 1 base and J by 3 bases, 3 bases remained unmatched. Germline assignment: CDR1 SGHRS and CDR2 YFSETQ. The sequence derives from a woman between 35 and 50 years old with acute COVID-19. J is TRBJ2-5 and V is TRBV5-1, with 10 positions matching TRBD2. Sequencing was done on a sample of PBMCs or T cells enriched from blood (not recorded which). CDR3 sequence reads: CASSLFLAGEETQYF. The CDR3 DNA is TGCGCCAGCAGCTTGTTCCTAGCGGGGGAAGAGACCCAGTACTTC. Using reference TRBV5-1 and TRBJ2-5 for the parts outside the CDR3, the full variable domain is KAGVTQTPRYLIKTRGQQVTLSCSPISGHRSVSWYQQTPGQGLQFLFEYFSETQRNKGNFPGRFSGRQFSNSRSEMNVSTLELGDSALYLCASSLFLAGEETQYFGPGTRLLVL.